This T cell receptor beta chain was captured in a study of control samples from healthy donors and cancer patients. This clone was counted a few times. This table comes from immunoSEQ multiplex PCR, and its TCRdb copy is limited to in-frame clones, with some not included. The sample lists about 250,000 clones; approximately 80% were seen once. The CDR3 loop spans 12 amino acids. Germline assignment: CDR1 LGHDT and CDR2 YNNKEL (reference sequence). Trimming left V 3 bases short and J 9 bases short, with 11 bases between. The clonotype comes from a woman aged 55 to 70 with lung cancer. The sequenced material came from PBMCs. The chain carries TRBV3-1 (or the pseudogene TRBV3-2) and TRBJ1-2, with D possibly being TRBD1 (5 bases). The CDR3 DNA reads as TGTGCCAGCAGCCAGAGCGAGGGGAGCTACACCTTC. This translates into CASSQSEGSYTF.